This entry describes one TCR beta chain. Germline CDR1 MDHEN, CDR2 SYDVKM. The V and J ends lost 5 bases and 7 bases, in that order; junction bases with no gene match: 8. The CDR3 covers 15 residues. These data are taken from a study of blood T cell repertoires in COVID-19. Study summary: The United States, Italy and Spain supplied acute and convalescent COVID-19 samples. T cells, B-cell-depleted T cells, or PBMCs provided the cDNA or gDNA that served as material.

Repertoires were generated with immunoSEQ multiplex PCR, while TCRdb's copy carries only in-frame clones and drops some. The sample records 150,000 to 200,000 clones, roughly 85% being singletons. The chain has TRBV28 and TRBJ1-4, with 9 bases identical to TRBD1. The clonotype comes from a human donor with acute or convalescent COVID-19. The donor label of this sample is uncertain. Sequencing was carried out using peripheral blood. This chain's CDR3 is CASSQQTGGSEKLFF. The DNA for the CDR3 is TGTGCCAGCAGTCAACAGACAGGGGGAAGTGAAAAACTGTTTTTT.